This T cell receptor (beta chain) derives from a study of T cell responses to AZD1222 COVID-19 vaccine. The study, taken as a whole, reports: Repertoires were sampled only after the peak T cell response. Mostly white British, mostly female donors; authors suggested clonal diversity may be underestimated.

Details on this clone: Its antigen is not known.

The germline V and J ends were trimmed by 7 bases and 7 bases, with 15 bases remaining between them. The CDR3 loop spans 13 amino acids. Germline V gene lookup returns CDR1 SGHDT and CDR2 YYEEEE. The method was immunoSEQ multiplex PCR; TCRdb's version includes in-frame clones alone and lacks a portion of them. The data contain 110,000 to 150,000 clones, about 90% of them seen just once; the ten biggest clones take up less than 3.5%. Second doses that came at about 4 or about 12 weeks were put together. This chain connects TRBV5-6 to TRBJ2-1, with D perhaps TRBD1 (6 bases). The starting material was peripheral blood, obtained 28 days after the second AZD1222 dose. The clonotype comes from an adult who received the AZD1222 COVID-19 vaccine. The CDR3 DNA reads TGTGCCAGCCGCCGGGACATGGGTAATGAGCAGTTCTTC. Its translation: CASRRDMGNEQFF.